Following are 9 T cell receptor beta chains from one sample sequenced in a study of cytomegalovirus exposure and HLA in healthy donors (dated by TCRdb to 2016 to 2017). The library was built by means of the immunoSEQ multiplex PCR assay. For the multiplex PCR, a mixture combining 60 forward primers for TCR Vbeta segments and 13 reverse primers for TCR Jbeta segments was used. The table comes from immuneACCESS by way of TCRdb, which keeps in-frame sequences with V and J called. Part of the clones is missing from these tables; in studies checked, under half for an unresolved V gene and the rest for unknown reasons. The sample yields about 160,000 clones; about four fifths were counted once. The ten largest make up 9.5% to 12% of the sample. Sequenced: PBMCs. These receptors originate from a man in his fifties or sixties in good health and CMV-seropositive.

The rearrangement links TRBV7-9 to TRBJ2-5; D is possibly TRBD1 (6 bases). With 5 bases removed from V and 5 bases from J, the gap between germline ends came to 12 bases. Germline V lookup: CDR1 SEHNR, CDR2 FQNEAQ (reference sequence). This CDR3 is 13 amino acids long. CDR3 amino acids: CASSPQGLETQYF. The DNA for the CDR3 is TGTGCCAGCAGCCCCCAGGGGTTGGAGACCCAGTACTTC.

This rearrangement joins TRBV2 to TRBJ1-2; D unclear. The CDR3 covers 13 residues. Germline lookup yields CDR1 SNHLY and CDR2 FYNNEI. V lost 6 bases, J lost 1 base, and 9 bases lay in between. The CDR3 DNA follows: TGTGCCAGCAGGAACGGGGTTAACTATGGCTACACCTTC. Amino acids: CASRNGVNYGYTF. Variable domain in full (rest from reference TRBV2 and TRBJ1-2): EPEVTQTPSHQVTQMGQEVILRCVPISNHLYFYWYRQILGQKVEFLVSFYNNEISEKSEIFDDQFSVERPDGSNFTLKIRSTKLEDSAMYFCASRNGVNYGYTFGSGTRLTVV.

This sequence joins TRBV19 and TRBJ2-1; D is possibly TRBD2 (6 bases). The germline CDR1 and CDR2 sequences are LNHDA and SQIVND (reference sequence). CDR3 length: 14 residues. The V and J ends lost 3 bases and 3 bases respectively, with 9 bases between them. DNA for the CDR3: TGTGCCAGTAGTATTGGGAGGATCTACAATGAGCAGTTCTTC. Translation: CASSIGRIYNEQFF.

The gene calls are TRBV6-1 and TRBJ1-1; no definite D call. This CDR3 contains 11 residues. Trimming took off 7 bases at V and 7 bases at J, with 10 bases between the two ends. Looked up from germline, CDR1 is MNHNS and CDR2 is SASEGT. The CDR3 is CASIEEFEAFF. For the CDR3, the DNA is TGTGCCAGCATTGAGGAGTTTGAAGCTTTCTTT.

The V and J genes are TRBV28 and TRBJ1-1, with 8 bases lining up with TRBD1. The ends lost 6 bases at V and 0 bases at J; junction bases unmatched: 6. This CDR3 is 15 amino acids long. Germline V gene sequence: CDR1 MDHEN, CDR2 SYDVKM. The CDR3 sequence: CASSLRQGMNTEAFF. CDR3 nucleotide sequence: TGTGCCAGCAGCCTCCGACAGGGGATGAACACTGAAGCTTTCTTT.

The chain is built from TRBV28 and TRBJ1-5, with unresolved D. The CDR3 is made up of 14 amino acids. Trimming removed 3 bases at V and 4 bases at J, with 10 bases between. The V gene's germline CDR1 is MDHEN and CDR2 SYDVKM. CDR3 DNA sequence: TGTGCCAGCAGTTTGGTCTCCGAGAATCAGCCCCAGCATTTT. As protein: CASSLVSENQPQHF.

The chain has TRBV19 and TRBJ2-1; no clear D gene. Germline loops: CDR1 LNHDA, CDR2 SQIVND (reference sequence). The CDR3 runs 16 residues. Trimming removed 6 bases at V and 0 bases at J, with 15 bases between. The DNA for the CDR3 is TGTGCCAGTAGGCGCGCGCCGATGAGCTCCTACAATGAGCAGTTCTTC. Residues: CASRRAPMSSYNEQFF.

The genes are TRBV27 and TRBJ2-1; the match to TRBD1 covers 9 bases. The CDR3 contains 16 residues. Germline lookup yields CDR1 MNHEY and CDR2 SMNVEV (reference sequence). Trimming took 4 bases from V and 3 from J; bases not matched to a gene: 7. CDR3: CASSSLRDRDYNEQFF. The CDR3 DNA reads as TGTGCCAGCAGTTCCCTCCGGGACAGGGACTACAATGAGCAGTTCTTC.

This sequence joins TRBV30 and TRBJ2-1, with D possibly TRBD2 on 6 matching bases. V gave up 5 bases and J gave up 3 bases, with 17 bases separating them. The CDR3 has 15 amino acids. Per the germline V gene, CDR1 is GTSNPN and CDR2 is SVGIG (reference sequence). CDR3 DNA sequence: TGTGCCTGGGGGGGGTTGTCGGGCCTCTACAATGAGCAGTTCTTC. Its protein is CAWGGLSGLYNEQFF. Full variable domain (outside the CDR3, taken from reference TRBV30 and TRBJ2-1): SQTIHQWPATLVQPVGSPLSLECTVEGTSNPNLYWYRQAAGRGLQLLFYSVGIGQISSEVPQNLSASRPQDRQFILSSKKLLLSDSGFYLCAWGGLSGLYNEQFFGPGTRLTVL.